This TCR beta chain was found in a study of blood T cell repertoires in COVID-19. This clone was counted once. This CDR3 has 13 amino acids. V was clipped by 1 base and J by 4 bases, with 7 bases between them. Germline V gives CDR1 SGHAT, CDR2 FQNNGV. Clones were sequenced by immunoSEQ multiplex PCR, and TCRdb holds only the in-frame ones, with some missing. The table records roughly 200,000 clones, roughly 82% of them present only once. The TCR comes from a man aged 35-49 years who had recovered from COVID-19. The sequenced sample consisted of PBMCs or T cells enriched from blood (not recorded which). V and J are TRBV11-2 and TRBJ1-2; no definite D call. CDR3 sequence (DNA): TGTGCCAGCAGCTTAGTCGGTGGCTATGGCTACACCTTC. This encodes CASSLVGGYGYTF.